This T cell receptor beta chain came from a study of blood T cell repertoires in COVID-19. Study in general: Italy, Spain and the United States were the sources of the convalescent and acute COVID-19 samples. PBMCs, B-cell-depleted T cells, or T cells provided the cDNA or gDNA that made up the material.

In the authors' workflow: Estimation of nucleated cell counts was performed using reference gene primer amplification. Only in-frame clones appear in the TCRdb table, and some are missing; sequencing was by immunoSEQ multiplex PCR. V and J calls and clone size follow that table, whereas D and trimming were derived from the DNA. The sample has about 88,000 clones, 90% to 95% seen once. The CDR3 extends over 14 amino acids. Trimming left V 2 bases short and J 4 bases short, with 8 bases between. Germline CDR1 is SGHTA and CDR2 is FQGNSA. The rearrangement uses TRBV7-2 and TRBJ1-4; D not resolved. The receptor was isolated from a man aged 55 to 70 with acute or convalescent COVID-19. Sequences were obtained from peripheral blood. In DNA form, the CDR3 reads TGTGCCAGCAGCTTAAATGGGCATAATGAAAAACTGTTTTTT. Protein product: CASSLNGHNEKLFF.